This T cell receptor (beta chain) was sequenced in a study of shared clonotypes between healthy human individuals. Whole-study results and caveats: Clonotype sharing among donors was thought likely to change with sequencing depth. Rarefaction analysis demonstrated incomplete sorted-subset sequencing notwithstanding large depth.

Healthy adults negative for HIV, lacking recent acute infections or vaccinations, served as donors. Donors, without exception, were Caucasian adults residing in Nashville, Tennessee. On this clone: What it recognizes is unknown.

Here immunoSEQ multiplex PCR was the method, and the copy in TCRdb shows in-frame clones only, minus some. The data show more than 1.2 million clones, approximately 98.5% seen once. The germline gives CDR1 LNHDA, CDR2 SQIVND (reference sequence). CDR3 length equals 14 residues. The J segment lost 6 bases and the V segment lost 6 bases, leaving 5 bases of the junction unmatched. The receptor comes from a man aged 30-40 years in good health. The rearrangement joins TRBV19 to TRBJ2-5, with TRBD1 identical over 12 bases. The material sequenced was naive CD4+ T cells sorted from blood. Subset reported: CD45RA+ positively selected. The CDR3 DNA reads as TGTGCCAGTAGGCCGGGACAGGGGGCAAAGACCCAGTACTTC. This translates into CASRPGQGAKTQYF.